This T cell receptor (beta chain) was found in a study of blood T cell repertoires in COVID-19. Produced via immunoSEQ multiplex PCR; TCRdb's table is partial and in-frame only. The table has roughly 260,000 clones, around 90% seen once. The germline V gene encodes CDR1 MDHEN and CDR2 SYDVKM. V was clipped by 8 bases and J by 5 bases; unmatched bases: 12. The CDR3 consists of 15 residues. The TCR was taken from a woman aged 25 to 39 with acute COVID-19. V and J are TRBV28 and TRBJ2-5, with 9 nucleotides matching TRBD1. The sequencing input was PBMCs or T cells enriched from blood (not recorded which). CDR3 region: CASPPGQGVLETQYF. The CDR3 nucleotides read TGTGCCAGCCCCCCGGGACAGGGTGTGTTGGAGACCCAGTACTTC.